The clone carrying this T cell receptor beta chain has a count of ten or more. The antigen is not known. The sample originates from a study of T cells in Graves' hyperthyroidism and ophthalmopathy. Study-wide results and caveats: Blood also contained most expanded thyroid clonotypes above 0.001.

RNA transcripts gave rise to amplified TCR beta CDR3 regions. RT-PCR in the first round (using the HTBI primer set) targeted the TCR CDR3. MiXCR, run by TCRdb on the multiplex PCR reads, gives a single entry per CDR3 protein. The sample consists of about 610,000 distinct CDR3 sequences, around 15% of them appearing once. The clonotype originates from a woman in her thirties or forties with Graves' ophthalmopathy. The sequenced sample was blood.

CDR3 coding DNA: TGTGCCAGCAGCCGAACCCAGGGGGGTTCGAGACAGCCCCAGCATTTT. It yields the protein CASSRTQGGSRQPQHF. This rearrangement joins TRBV2 to TRBJ1-5; the match to TRBD1 covers 7 bases. The CDR3 totals 16 residues. V shed 6 bases and J 7 bases; nucleotides not matched to a gene: 15. Germline V gene data show CDR1 as SNHLY and CDR2 as FYNNEI.